The 28 T cell receptor beta chains below were found in one sample sequenced in a study of blood T cell repertoires in COVID-19. Sequenced by immunoSEQ multiplex PCR; TCRdb stores in-frame clones only, minus some. The sample yields hundreds of thousands of clones, 80% to 90% seen once. Sequencing was carried out using peripheral blood. The receptors were gathered from a man aged 50 to 59 with acute or convalescent COVID-19.

The chain has TRBV3-1 (or the pseudogene TRBV3-2) and TRBJ1-1; D ambiguous. Trimming pared 1 base from V and 2 bases from J, leaving 11 bases between. The CDR3 runs to 15 residues. CDR1 and CDR2 from the germline V gene are LGHDT and YNNKEL (reference sequence). In nucleotides, the CDR3 is TGTGCCAGCAGCCAAGCCTCGAGCTATAACACTGAAGCTTTCTTT. Its protein product is CASSQASSYNTEAFF.

The rearrangement joins TRBV2 to TRBJ1-2; D possibly corresponds to TRBD1 (6 bases). The V gene's germline CDR1 is SNHLY and CDR2 FYNNEI. The CDR3 length is 13 residues. The germline V and J ends were trimmed by 6 bases and 0 bases, with 8 bases remaining between them. This CDR3 reads CASSGQTNYGYTF. The CDR3 DNA follows: TGTGCCAGCAGCGGACAGACTAACTATGGCTACACCTTC.

This chain joins TRBV19 and TRBJ1-5; TRBD1 matches 10 bases. CDR1 is LNHDA and CDR2 is SQIVND in the germline V gene (reference sequence). CDR3 size: 15 residues. V lost 5 bases to trimming and J lost 1 base; unmatched junction nucleotides: 2. The CDR3 nucleotides are TGTGCCAGTAGTCAGACAGGGGGCAGCAATCAGCCCCAGCATTTT. This translates into CASSQTGGSNQPQHF.

V and J are TRBV7-9 and TRBJ1-2, with TRBD1 as a possible D gene (5 bases). V was shortened by 3 bases and J by 2 bases, with 13 bases between the two germline ends. The CDR3 has 15 residues. CDR1 SEHNR and CDR2 FQNEAQ come from the germline V gene (reference sequence). As DNA, the CDR3 is TGTGCCAGCAGCTTGGGGGGAGGGTACAACTATGGCTACACCTTC. Translated, it gives CASSLGGGYNYGYTF.

CDR3 nucleotides: TGTGCCAGCAGCTTGGCAGGGTCCCTCTTCTCTGGAAACACCATATATTTT. Translation: CASSLAGSLFSGNTIYF. This chain connects TRBV5-6 to TRBJ1-3; maybe TRBD1 (5 bases). Germline-derived CDR1 and CDR2 are SGHDT and YYEEEE. Trimming stripped 0 bases from V and 0 bases from J, with 13 bases between. This CDR3 has 17 residues.

The sample holds a few counts of this clone. V gene TRBV19 combines with J gene TRBJ1-2; 7 nucleotides align to TRBD1. The CDR3 sequence is 16 residues long. Germline V lookup: CDR1 LNHDA, CDR2 SQIVND (reference sequence). Germline trimming cut 3 bases from V and 1 base from J; bases unmatched to any gene: 8. Here the CDR3 reads CASSIGAGGGNYGYTF. The CDR3 DNA reads as TGTGCCAGTAGTATTGGTGCAGGGGGAGGTAACTATGGCTACACCTTC.

The chain has TRBV10-2 and TRBJ2-7; 8 nucleotides match TRBD1. Germline trimming cut 3 bases from V and 3 bases from J; bases unmatched to any gene: 7. Germline CDR1 is WSHSY and CDR2 is SAAADI. This CDR3 has 15 residues. CDR3 residues: CASSDHRGASYEQYF. CDR3 coding DNA: TGCGCCAGCAGTGATCACAGGGGGGCTAGCTACGAGCAGTACTTC.

This chain links TRBV11-2 with TRBJ1-6; 7 nucleotides line up with TRBD1. In germline, CDR1 is SGHAT, CDR2 FQNNGV. This CDR3 is 15 amino acids long. Trimming took 5 bases from V and 6 from J; bases not matched to a gene: 7. The CDR3 here is CASSPPQGSNSPLHF. The CDR3 region has the DNA TGTGCCAGCAGCCCCCCACAGGGGTCTAATTCACCCCTCCACTTT.

This chain uses TRBV7-9 with TRBJ2-5, with D tentatively TRBD1 (5 bases). V dropped 5 bases and J dropped 5 bases, with 9 bases sitting between them. The CDR3 spans 12 residues. From germline, CDR1 is SEHNR and CDR2 FQNEAQ (reference sequence). As DNA, the CDR3 is TGTGCCAGCAGCGCAGGGTCTGAGACCCAGTACTTC. Translation: CASSAGSETQYF.

The V gene is TRBV4-1, the J gene TRBJ1-3; 9 positions match TRBD1. This CDR3 contains 14 residues. With V trimmed by 5 bases and J by 10 bases, 9 bases remained unmatched. Per germline, CDR1 MGHRA and CDR2 YSYEKL. CDR3 bases: TGCGCCAGCAGCTACGACAGGGGGAGAAGTACCATATATTTT. This sequence encodes CASSYDRGRSTIYF.

V is TRBV3-1 (or the pseudogene TRBV3-2) and J is TRBJ1-6; TRBD1 matches at 9 bases. Germline V CDR1 and CDR2: LGHDT, YNNKEL (reference sequence). This CDR3 spans 15 amino acids. With V trimmed by 4 bases and J by 9 bases, 7 bases remained unmatched. CDR3 DNA sequence: TGTGCCAGCAGCCCCCTGGGACAGGGAGGTTCACCCCTCCACTTT. Its translation is CASSPLGQGGSPLHF.

This chain links TRBV10-3 with TRBJ2-7; no firm D call. In germline, CDR1 is ENHRY, CDR2 SYGVKD. V lost 0 bases and J lost 4, with 10 bases in between. This CDR3 has 14 residues. CDR3 region: CAISESSPAYEQYF. DNA of the CDR3: TGTGCCATCAGTGAGTCTAGCCCAGCGTACGAGCAGTACTTC.

The chain has TRBV5-1 and TRBJ1-4, with D perhaps matching TRBD1 (6 bases). The germline CDR1 and CDR2 sequences are SGHRS and YFSETQ. This CDR3 comprises 15 residues. Deletions cut 4 bases from V and 2 bases from J, with 12 bases between. CDR3 coding DNA: TGCGCCAGCAGCCCAGGGACACATACTAATGAAAAACTGTTTTTT. As protein: CASSPGTHTNEKLFF.

V is TRBV10-3 and J is TRBJ1-2; 9 nucleotides line up with TRBD1. Trimming cost V 3 bases and J 0 bases; bases outside gene matches: 8. Germline lookup yields CDR1 ENHRY and CDR2 SYGVKD. The CDR3 length is 17 residues. CDR3 region: CAISEQGAFSANYGYTF. CDR3 DNA sequence: TGTGCCATCAGTGAACAGGGGGCTTTCAGCGCTAACTATGGCTACACCTTC.

The J gene is TRBJ2-3, the V gene TRBV6-5; D is possibly TRBD2 (6 bases). Germline assignment: CDR1 MNHEY and CDR2 SVGAGI. The V end lost 8 bases, the J end lost 4 bases, and 10 bases lay between the germline ends. CDR3 length: 12 residues. CDR3 in DNA: TGTGCCAGCCAACTAGCCCCAGATACGCAGTATTTT. Translation: CASQLAPDTQYF.

This clone was detected only a few times. The chain couples TRBV12-3 or TRBV12-4 to TRBJ2-7, with a tentative D call TRBD1 (5 bases). The germline V and J ends were trimmed by 2 bases and 12 bases, with 17 bases remaining between them. This CDR3 spans 13 amino acids. CDR3: CASSLNRTPAPYF. Here the CDR3 DNA reads TGTGCCAGCAGTTTAAATAGGACACCCGCTCCGTACTTC.

The J gene is TRBJ2-3, the V gene TRBV6-5; TRBD2 agrees at 7 bases. The V segment lost 6 bases and the J segment 2 bases; nucleotides outside the gene matches: 8. Germline-derived CDR1 and CDR2 are MNHEY and SVGAGI. The CDR3 loop spans 15 amino acids. Written as DNA, the CDR3 is TGTGCCAGCAGATCCTTAGCGGGCCACACAGATACGCAGTATTTT. Translating it yields CASRSLAGHTDTQYF.

Only a few counts were recorded for this clone. The J gene is TRBJ1-5, the V gene TRBV7-8; TRBD1 matches 9 bases. Per germline, CDR1 SGHVS and CDR2 FQNEAQ. Germline trimming cut 5 bases from V and 4 bases from J; bases unmatched to any gene: 6. There are 15 residues in the CDR3. The CDR3 spells CASSEGQGWNQPQHF. The CDR3 DNA follows: TGTGCCAGCAGCGAGGGACAGGGCTGGAATCAGCCCCAGCATTTT.

The gene calls are TRBV11-2 and TRBJ1-5; the D is unclear. CDR1 and CDR2 (germline): SGHAT, FQNNGV. This CDR3 has 16 amino acids. V dropped 5 bases and J dropped 0 bases, with 14 bases sitting between them. In DNA, the CDR3 is TGTGCCAGCAGCCGCGGATGGCTTTCTAGCAATCAGCCCCAGCATTTT. Amino acids: CASSRGWLSSNQPQHF.

This clone was recorded once. Other DNA variants within this sample encode the same CDR3. The chain has TRBV5-4 and TRBJ1-2; 9 bases match TRBD1. The CDR3 consists of 14 residues. V trimming: 3 bases; J trimming: 8 bases; junction bases outside the gene matches: 8. Germline V gives CDR1 SGHNT, CDR2 YYREEE (reference sequence). CDR3 coding DNA: TGTGCCAGCAGCTCTGGACAGGGGCTAGGCGGCTACACCTTC. This translates into CASSSGQGLGGYTF.

This clone showed up just a few times. This chain links TRBV5-1 with TRBJ1-2; D is perhaps TRBD1 (6 bases). From germline, CDR1 is SGHRS and CDR2 YFSETQ. V dropped 3 bases and J dropped 0 bases, with 12 bases sitting between them. The CDR3 sequence is 15 residues long. The CDR3 spells CASSWGQGSNYGYTF. Here the CDR3 DNA reads TGCGCCAGCAGCTGGGGGCAGGGCTCTAACTATGGCTACACCTTC.

In nucleotides, the CDR3 is TGTGCCTGGAGTGGGATAGCCCGAAGCACTGAAGCTTTCTTT. As protein: CAWSGIARSTEAFF. V usage is TRBV30 and J usage is TRBJ1-1; D not certain. The CDR3 extends over 14 amino acids. Trimming shortened V by 1 base and J by 4 bases, and 13 bases separated the two germline ends. Per germline, CDR1 GTSNPN and CDR2 SVGIG (reference sequence).

The chain couples TRBV12-3 or TRBV12-4 to TRBJ1-3, with D possibly matching TRBD1 (6 bases). V was cut by 5 bases and J by 4 bases, with 6 bases left in between. The CDR3 totals 12 residues. The CDR3 region has the DNA TGTGCCAGCAGTGACAGGGGAAACACCATATATTTT. This sequence encodes CASSDRGNTIYF.

This clone was seen a single time. The J gene is TRBJ1-4, the V gene TRBV18; 7 bases align to TRBD1. This CDR3 is 17 amino acids long. J lost 0 bases, V lost 0 bases, and 4 bases had no gene match. CDR1 KGHSH and CDR2 LQKENI come from the germline V gene. CDR3 nucleotides: TGTGCCAGCTCACCACCTAGACAGGGAACAACTAATGAAAAACTGTTTTTT. Protein: CASSPPRQGTTNEKLFF. Complete variable domain (other parts from reference TRBV18 and TRBJ1-4): NAGVMQNPRHLVRRRGQEARLRCSPMKGHSHVYWYRQLPEEGLKFMVYLQKENIIDESGMPKERFSAEFPKEGPSILRIQQVVRGDSAAYFCASSPPRQGTTNEKLFFGSGTQLSVL.

The chain employs TRBV18 and TRBJ1-4, with a possible D match to TRBD1 (5 bases). The germline gives CDR1 KGHSH, CDR2 LQKENI. The CDR3 totals 14 residues. V was shortened by 0 bases and J by 14 bases, with 16 bases between the two germline ends. CDR3 amino acids: CASSPPGQGFTLFF. Written as DNA, the CDR3 is TGTGCCAGCTCACCACCGGGTCAGGGTTTCACTCTGTTTTTT.

This sequence joins TRBV20-1 and TRBJ1-2; 8 bases agree with TRBD1. The CDR3 loop spans 14 amino acids. Trimming at V came to 3 bases and at J to 7 bases, leaving 10 bases not matched to a gene. Germline CDR1 is DFQATT and CDR2 is SNEGSKA (reference sequence). This chain's CDR3 is CSASTMDRVGGYTF. Written as DNA, the CDR3 is TGCAGTGCTAGTACGATGGACAGGGTAGGTGGCTACACCTTC.

This clone was recorded once. V gene TRBV2 combines with J gene TRBJ2-1; 10 nucleotides agree with TRBD2. CDR1 and CDR2 from the germline V gene are SNHLY and FYNNEI. Germline trimming cut 6 bases from V and 0 bases from J; bases unmatched to any gene: 2. This CDR3 comprises 15 residues. This CDR3 reads CASRERGGSYNEQFF. In DNA form, the CDR3 reads TGTGCCAGCAGGGAGCGGGGGGGCTCCTACAATGAGCAGTTCTTC.

The chain is built from TRBV12-3 or TRBV12-4 and TRBJ1-4; no reliable D call. The V end lost 4 bases, the J end lost 8 bases, and 8 bases lay between the germline ends. This CDR3 spans 12 amino acids. As DNA, the CDR3 is TGTGCCAGCAGTTCCCGTGGCGAAAAACTGTTTTTT. Translated: CASSSRGEKLFF.